This TCR beta chain was identified in a study of sequential checkpoint blockade in melanoma. Assay: immunoSEQ multiplex PCR; the TCRdb copy retains only in-frame clones and omits some. Of approximately 34,000 clones in the sample, 84% are singletons; the top ten hold around 5.8%. In its sample, this clone is large. Noted treatment: randomized to nivolumab then ipilimumab (arm A) or the reverse (arm B). PBMC sorting kept live CD3+CD8+ cells without CD19 or CD56. This CDR3 spans 15 amino acids. Trimming removed 3 bases at V and 0 bases at J, with 8 bases between. Germline V gives CDR1 MDHEN, CDR2 SYDVKM.

The V gene is TRBV28, the J gene TRBJ1-4; no clear D. This specimen was CD8+ T cells sorted from blood (inferred from file names), taken from a patient given nivolumab and ipilimumab in sequence. The receptor was isolated from a human donor with melanoma. CDR3 residues: CASSFLEATNEKLFF. The CDR3 bases are TGTGCCAGCAGTTTCCTGGAGGCAACTAATGAAAAACTGTTTTTT.